The clone carrying this T cell receptor (beta chain) was counted only a few times. The target antigen is unknown. V lost 5 bases and J 0 bases, leaving 12 bases between the germline ends. The CDR3 is 15 amino acids. Germline V gene sequence: CDR1 SGHVS, CDR2 FNYEAQ. The assay was immunoSEQ multiplex PCR, and TCRdb's table has in-frame clones only and misses some. The table includes about 16,000 clones, about 45% detected once. These data belong to a study of tumor-infiltrating lymphocytes in localized non-small cell lung cancer. Study-wide points: Tumor T-cell fraction from TCR sequencing was not associated with recurrence-free survival (p = 0.61).

The sequenced sample consisted of lung tumor tissue. The chain couples TRBV7-6 to TRBJ2-3; D gene unclear. The sequence was obtained from a human donor with non-small cell lung cancer. As DNA, the CDR3 is TGTGCCAGCAGCCCCAACCCCAGAAGCACAGATACGCAGTATTTT. Amino acid sequence: CASSPNPRSTDTQYF.